This T cell receptor beta chain was identified in a study of control samples from healthy donors and cancer patients. Method: immunoSEQ multiplex PCR; TCRdb's copy keeps in-frame clones and lacks some. The sample includes just under 100,000 clones, approximately 95% of them seen just once. V lost 4 bases and J 3 bases, leaving 18 bases between the germline ends. The CDR3 sequence is 16 residues long. Germline V CDR1 and CDR2: SEHNR, FQNEAQ (reference sequence). The sequencing input was blood. The sequence came from a man younger than 30 in good health. V is TRBV7-9 and J is TRBJ1-2; D uncertain. Written as DNA, the CDR3 is TGTGCCAGCAGCTCGACCAATCCGCTCGGGTACTATGGCTACACCTTC. Protein sequence: CASSSTNPLGYYGYTF.